This entry concerns a single T cell receptor beta chain. Its antigen is not identified. The sample belongs to a study of Graves' ophthalmopathy and Graves' hyperthyroidism. Other autoimmune diseases, uncontrolled infections, pregnancy or lactation ruled patients out of participation. Orbital computed tomography, thyroid ultrasound, TRAb, serum thyroxine and clinical symptoms formed the basis of diagnosis. From fresh peripheral blood, 8.5 to 10 ml in volume, the PBMCs were obtained. With V trimmed by 3 bases and J by 9 bases, 15 bases remained unmatched. Germline assignment: CDR1 SQVTM and CDR2 ANQGSEA. The CDR3 extends over 16 amino acids. Findings of the study overall: Clonotypes were expanded in thyroid at above 0.001 frequency, and most also appeared in blood.

The sequenced template was RNA, covering the TCR beta CDR3 region. HTBI primers primed a first-round RT-PCR, and a second-round multiplex PCR followed. One entry per CDR3 protein, called by TCRdb with MiXCR from the multiplex PCR reads. The profile covers tens of thousands of distinct CDR3 sequences, with approximately 47% appearing a single time and roughly 5% taken by the ten largest. This receptor was obtained from an adult woman with Graves' ophthalmopathy. The sample comprised peripheral blood. V is TRBV29-1 and J is TRBJ2-3; TRBD2 matches 10 bases. For the CDR3, the DNA is TGCAGCGTTGAGGGGGGAAGCGGGAGGGCAGGGGGCACGCAGTATTTT. Translated: CSVEGGSGRAGGTQYF.